This T cell receptor beta chain was observed in a study of technical replicates of blood from four donors. Clones were read by immunoSEQ multiplex PCR, and TCRdb kept only the in-frame ones, dropping some. The sample lists 65,000 to 85,000 clones; under 95% were seen once. CDR1 is MNHNS, CDR2 SASEGT, per germline. There are 12 residues in the CDR3. Trimming cost V 4 bases and J 9 bases, with 9 bases left between them. The clonotype comes from a human donor in good health. This chain connects TRBV6-1 to TRBJ2-2, with unresolved D. Sequenced material: T cells isolated from PBMCs. CDR3 sequence reads: CASSVFGRELFF. CDR3 DNA sequence: TGTGCCAGCAGTGTCTTTGGCCGGGAGCTGTTTTTT.